This entry lists 32 T cell receptor beta chains sequenced from one sample in a study of T cell responses to AZD1222 COVID-19 vaccine. Libraries were prepared by immunoSEQ multiplex PCR; TCRdb keeps only in-frame clonotypes and omits some of them. The sample records 100,000 to 140,000 clones, roughly 87% being singletons. Source: peripheral blood, taken 28 days after the second AZD1222 dose. All receptors derive from an adult who received the AZD1222 COVID-19 vaccine.

V gene TRBV28 combines with J gene TRBJ1-3; D is possibly TRBD1 (5 bases). There are 13 residues in the CDR3. Per germline, CDR1 MDHEN and CDR2 SYDVKM. The V end was cut by 7 bases, the J end by 5 bases, with 12 bases between. The CDR3, as DNA: TGTGCCAGCACCTTGGAGGGGAGAAACACCATATATTTT. It specifies CASTLEGRNTIYF.

This sequence joins TRBV30 and TRBJ1-5; D is unresolved. V was pared by 5 bases and J by 0 bases, with 11 bases between. Germline V CDR1 and CDR2: GTSNPN, SVGIG (reference sequence). CDR3 length: 14 residues. This CDR3 is CAWSTGSSNQPQHF. The CDR3 region has the DNA TGTGCCTGGTCGACCGGGAGTAGCAATCAGCCCCAGCATTTT.

This chain joins TRBV29-1 and TRBJ2-2, with 7 bases aligning to TRBD1. Germline-derived CDR1 and CDR2 are SQVTM and ANQGSEA. Unmatched junction bases numbered 9, after V lost 8 bases and J lost 3 bases. This CDR3 is 14 amino acids long. CDR3 nucleotides: TGCAGCACCCGACAGGGTAGAGACACCGGGGAGCTGTTTTTT. The encoded protein is CSTRQGRDTGELFF.

This clone was picked up a small number of times. This sequence joins TRBV5-6 and TRBJ2-7; TRBD1 is a possible D gene (6 bases). Trimming took 0 bases from V and 3 from J, leaving 13 bases between them. The CDR3 totals 15 residues. Germline V gene lookup returns CDR1 SGHDT and CDR2 YYEEEE. The CDR3 protein is CASSLEVGALYEQYF. CDR3 nucleotide sequence: TGTGCCAGCAGCTTGGAGGTGGGGGCCCTCTACGAGCAGTACTTC.

The rearrangement uses TRBV4-2 and TRBJ2-2; the D gene is possibly TRBD1 (5 bases). The V gene's germline CDR1 is LGHNA and CDR2 YNFKEQ. V was clipped by 4 bases and J by 5 bases, with 20 bases between them. The CDR3 has 17 residues. The CDR3: CASSRLGRADTTGELFF. The CDR3 DNA reads TGTGCCAGCAGCCGGCTGGGTCGGGCGGACACTACCGGGGAGCTGTTTTTT.

A single count supports this clone. V gene TRBV7-9 combines with J gene TRBJ2-1; 9 bases align to TRBD2. V dropped 3 bases and J dropped 6; count of bases not matched to a gene: 6. The CDR3 runs 15 residues. Germline V gene lookup returns CDR1 SEHNR and CDR2 FQNEAQ (reference sequence). DNA of the CDR3: TGTGCCAGCAGCTTCCTTGGCGGGAGGGTCAATGAGCAGTTCTTC. The encoded protein is CASSFLGGRVNEQFF.

The genes are TRBV7-9 and TRBJ1-6; TRBD1 agrees at 8 bases. This CDR3 region has 16 residues. After removal of 5 bases from V and 0 bases from J, the junction contained 3 bases not matched to a gene. Germline CDR1 reads SEHNR; CDR2 reads FQNEAQ (reference sequence). The CDR3 region is CASSVTGGSYNSPLHF. The CDR3 DNA is TGTGCCAGCAGCGTCACAGGGGGCTCCTATAATTCACCCCTCCACTTT.

This clone was detected only once. V and J are TRBV2 and TRBJ1-1; possibly TRBD1 for D (6 bases). The CDR3 runs to 13 residues. Trimming took 2 bases from V and 5 from J, leaving 9 bases between them. Germline CDR1 SNHLY, CDR2 FYNNEI. The CDR3 protein is CASSERGATEAFF. DNA for the CDR3: TGTGCCAGCAGTGAACGGGGGGCGACTGAAGCTTTCTTT.

V and J are TRBV6-5 and TRBJ1-2; TRBD1 aligns across 8 bases. After removal of 3 bases from V and 5 bases from J, the junction contained 11 bases not matched to a gene. The CDR3 consists of 16 residues. The germline CDR1 and CDR2 sequences are MNHEY and SVGAGI. The CDR3 sequence is CASSYRQGRSGYGYTF. The DNA for the CDR3 is TGTGCCAGCAGTTATCGACAGGGGAGGTCGGGTTATGGCTACACCTTC.

This chain uses TRBV5-1 with TRBJ2-3; D gene uncertain. The V gene's germline CDR1 is SGHRS and CDR2 YFSETQ. V lost 3 bases and J lost 4, with 15 bases in between. The CDR3 has 15 amino acids. The chain's CDR3 is CASSSLPVSSDTQYF. The CDR3 DNA follows: TGCGCCAGCAGCTCGTTGCCAGTATCCTCAGATACGCAGTATTTT. Based on the CDR3 plus reference TRBV5-1 and TRBJ2-3, the full variable domain is KAGVTQTPRYLIKTRGQQVTLSCSPISGHRSVSWYQQTPGQGLQFLFEYFSETQRNKGNFPGRFSGRQFSNSRSEMNVSTLELGDSALYLCASSSLPVSSDTQYFGPGTRLTVL.

This chain links TRBV9 with TRBJ1-2; 10 bases are a match to TRBD1. The CDR3 runs to 17 residues. With V trimmed by 3 bases and J by 1 base, 9 bases remained unmatched. The germline V gene encodes CDR1 SGDLS and CDR2 YYNGEE. The CDR3 DNA is TGTGCCAGCAGCGCTTCCGGGACAGGGGCCATTAACTATGGCTACACCTTC. It encodes CASSASGTGAINYGYTF.

The genes are TRBV29-1 and TRBJ2-7; D possibly matches TRBD1 or TRBD2 (5 bases each). The V gene's germline CDR1 is SQVTM and CDR2 ANQGSEA. This CDR3 spans 14 amino acids. V lost 6 bases and J lost 3, with 18 bases in between. CDR3 bases: TGCAGCGTGATGACAGTTTCAGGAGGCTACGAGCAGTACTTC. Residues: CSVMTVSGGYEQYF.

V gene TRBV5-1 combines with J gene TRBJ2-1, with D possibly matching TRBD1 (5 bases). Germline CDR1 reads SGHRS; CDR2 reads YFSETQ. The CDR3 is 16 amino acids. Trimming removed 4 bases from V and 8 bases from J, with 22 bases in between. CDR3 DNA sequence: TGCGCCAGCAGCCCATTTCGCATCCAGGGTGGTGATGAGCAGTTCTTC. Its protein product is CASSPFRIQGGDEQFF.

The chain recombines TRBV6-5 with TRBJ1-1; 7 bases align to TRBD1. V lost 7 bases to trimming and J lost 0 bases; unmatched junction nucleotides: 8. Germline-derived CDR1 and CDR2 are MNHEY and SVGAGI. The CDR3 contains 15 residues. CDR3 loop: CASTLRQGMNTEAFF. In nucleotides, the CDR3 is TGTGCCAGCACCCTTAGACAGGGCATGAACACTGAAGCTTTCTTT.

The rearrangement uses TRBV27 and TRBJ1-3; no clear D gene. The V and J ends lost 6 bases and 0 bases respectively, with 18 bases between them. The germline gives CDR1 MNHEY, CDR2 SMNVEV (reference sequence). The CDR3 loop spans 17 amino acids. Here the CDR3 reads CASSRSAPAVSGNTIYF. In DNA, the CDR3 is TGTGCCAGCAGCCGGAGTGCTCCAGCCGTCTCTGGAAACACCATATATTTT.

The V call is TRBV24-1, the J call TRBJ2-1; D gene uncertain. The CDR3 covers 11 residues. Between the trimmed V and J ends, which lost 6 bases and 7 bases, there was a span of 6 bases. Germline CDR1 KGHDR, CDR2 SFDVKD. For the CDR3, the DNA is TGTGCCACCAGTTCAGGAAATGAGCAGTTCTTC. This gives the protein CATSSGNEQFF.

The chain is built from TRBV28 and TRBJ1-2, with D unresolved. The germline V and J ends were trimmed by 4 bases and 4 bases, with 13 bases remaining between them. This CDR3 region has 14 residues. Germline lookup yields CDR1 MDHEN and CDR2 SYDVKM. CDR3 nucleotides: TGTGCCAGCAGTTCCCGGGCCCACCCCTATGGCTACACCTTC. Its protein is CASSSRAHPYGYTF.

J is TRBJ1-5 and V is TRBV6-2 or TRBV6-3, with D hard to call. CDR3 length: 12 residues. V was cut by 4 bases and J by 6 bases, with 7 bases left in between. The germline gives CDR1 MNHEY, CDR2 SVGEGT. In DNA form, the CDR3 reads TGTGCCAGCAGTTCCGGGGTTCAGCCCCAGCATTTT. Protein: CASSSGVQPQHF.

V gene TRBV7-3 combines with J gene TRBJ2-1, with D perhaps TRBD1 or TRBD2 (6 bases each). V was pared by 5 bases and J by 6 bases, with 17 bases between. The CDR3 length is 15 residues. From germline, CDR1 is SGHTA and CDR2 FQGTGA. This chain's CDR3 is CASSQAGGPTNEQFF. CDR3 DNA: TGTGCCAGCAGCCAAGCCGGGGGCCCGACCAATGAGCAGTTCTTC.

This chain joins TRBV28 and TRBJ1-5; 7 bases align to TRBD1. The germline V gene encodes CDR1 MDHEN and CDR2 SYDVKM. J gave up 6 bases and V 8 bases, and 4 bases lay outside the gene matches. The CDR3 covers 12 residues. CDR3 DNA: TGTGCCAGCGGAGGGGGCGGTCAGCCCCAGCATTTT. It specifies CASGGGGQPQHF.

This clone was counted between two and nine times. The rearrangement links TRBV24-1 to TRBJ1-5, with D possibly TRBD1 on 5 matching bases. The CDR3 covers 16 residues. Trimming left V 3 bases short and J 5 bases short, with 16 bases between. The germline gives CDR1 KGHDR, CDR2 SFDVKD. The CDR3 DNA reads TGTGCCACCAGTGATCCTACAGGACCGATCGATCAGCCCCAGCATTTT. This translates into CATSDPTGPIDQPQHF.

Here the CDR3 DNA reads TGTGCCAGCAGTGCCATTGTCTACGAGCAGTACTTC. It is translated as CASSAIVYEQYF. V gene TRBV2 combines with J gene TRBJ2-7; D gene uncertain. Between the trimmed V and J ends, which lost 4 bases and 3 bases, there was a span of 7 bases. Per the germline V gene, CDR1 is SNHLY and CDR2 is FYNNEI. The CDR3 spans 12 residues.

The V gene is TRBV12-3 or TRBV12-4, the J gene TRBJ2-7, with 7 nucleotides matching TRBD1. Trimming at V came to 6 bases and at J to 3 bases, leaving 2 bases not matched to a gene. The CDR3 loop spans 12 amino acids. CDR3 residues: CASSRDSYEQYF. The CDR3 DNA reads TGTGCCAGCAGCAGGGACAGCTACGAGCAGTACTTC.

This clone was recorded only once. The genes are TRBV6-5 and TRBJ1-2; no clear D. With 6 bases removed from V and 3 bases from J, the gap between germline ends came to 11 bases. This CDR3 is built from 13 residues. CDR1 and CDR2 (germline): MNHEY, SVGAGI. CDR3 amino acids: CASRSTAYYGYTF. CDR3 nucleotides: TGTGCCAGCAGATCGACGGCTTACTATGGCTACACCTTC.

The V and J genes are TRBV6-6 and TRBJ1-2; D possibly corresponds to TRBD1 (5 bases). With 6 bases removed from V and 3 bases from J, the gap between germline ends came to 8 bases. The CDR3 is 12 amino acids. Germline CDR1 and CDR2: MNHNY and SVGAGI (reference sequence). In DNA form, the CDR3 reads TGTGCCAGCAGCAGGGCGGACTATGGCTACACCTTC. This codes for CASSRADYGYTF.

The chain links TRBV5-1 to TRBJ2-5, with D unresolved. Germline assignment: CDR1 SGHRS and CDR2 YFSETQ. The V and J ends lost 3 bases and 5 bases respectively, with 11 bases between them. CDR3 length: 13 residues. The CDR3 here is CASSSESWETQYF. Written as DNA, the CDR3 is TGCGCCAGCAGCTCGGAATCATGGGAGACCCAGTACTTC.

This clone appeared once. V usage is TRBV19 and J usage is TRBJ2-3, with 7 positions matching TRBD1. From germline, CDR1 is LNHDA and CDR2 SQIVND (reference sequence). V lost 3 bases to trimming and J lost 0 bases; unmatched junction nucleotides: 9. This CDR3 contains 17 residues. CDR3 region: CASSMTGPRVSTDTQYF. The CDR3 region has the DNA TGTGCCAGTAGTATGACAGGGCCTAGGGTTAGCACAGATACGCAGTATTTT.

The chain couples TRBV6-5 to TRBJ1-3, with D unclear. The V end lost 0 bases, the J end lost 3 bases, and 9 bases lay between the germline ends. The CDR3 covers 15 residues. From germline, CDR1 is MNHEY and CDR2 SVGAGI. The chain's CDR3 is CASSYSLAGGNTIYF. The CDR3 nucleotides read TGTGCCAGCAGTTACTCACTGGCGGGTGGAAACACCATATATTTT.

V is TRBV5-5 and J is TRBJ1-5; D is perhaps TRBD1 (5 bases). V lost 1 base and J lost 5, with 10 bases in between. This CDR3 has 14 amino acids. Germline V gene data show CDR1 as SGHKS and CDR2 as YYEKEE (reference sequence). The CDR3 spells CASSLWGGDQPQHF. CDR3 coding DNA: TGTGCCAGCAGCTTGTGGGGGGGAGATCAGCCCCAGCATTTT.

In this sample, this clone turned up once. The rearrangement joins TRBV27 to TRBJ1-1; D is possibly TRBD1 (5 bases). V lost 5 bases to trimming and J lost 4 bases, with 17 bases between them. This CDR3 has 15 amino acids. Per the germline V gene, CDR1 is MNHEY and CDR2 is SMNVEV (reference sequence). The CDR3 DNA sequence: TGTGCCAGCAGTCCTACGGGGGGGTTGGGCACTGAAGCTTTCTTT. Protein sequence: CASSPTGGLGTEAFF.

Here the CDR3 reads CASSLGDRGTSPLHF. CDR3 coding DNA: TGCGCCAGCAGCTTGGGGGACAGGGGGACTTCACCCCTCCACTTT. This chain joins TRBV5-1 and TRBJ1-6; 11 bases are a match to TRBD1. This CDR3 has 15 amino acids. Germline lookup yields CDR1 SGHRS and CDR2 YFSETQ. With 0 bases clipped from V and 9 bases from J, the junction kept 2 bases outside the gene matches.

V is TRBV2 and J is TRBJ1-4; D remains ambiguous. CDR3 length: 13 amino acids. The germline V gene encodes CDR1 SNHLY and CDR2 FYNNEI. V lost 6 bases to trimming and J lost 4 bases, with 9 bases between them. CDR3 in DNA: TGTGCCAGCAGGCGACAAGTTAATGAAAAACTGTTTTTT. It codes for CASRRQVNEKLFF.